This TCR beta chain was sequenced for a study of vaccination and CD4 T cells after COVID-19. Sample treatment: approximately 9-day PBMC culture with coronavirus spike peptide pools or control peptides (ViraFEST assay). To note about this clonotype: Antigen: not known.

The CDR3 is 11 amino acids. CDR1 is SEHNR, CDR2 FQNEAQ, per germline (reference sequence). Trimming pared 6 bases from V and 7 bases from J, leaving 9 bases between. The Oncomine TCR Beta short-read assay was applied to DNA of cultured CD4+ T cells. TCRdb re-derived calls from the PCR reads in MiXCR, one entry per CDR3 protein. The table shows around 12,000 distinct CDR3 sequences, with roughly 59% occurring only once. Notes on the study in general: For SARS-CoV-2-reactive clonotypes, the median went from about 22 to 38, a nonsignificant increase.

The sample was CD4+ T cells from blood, cultured in vitro. The J gene is TRBJ2-5, the V gene TRBV7-9; D not resolved. The source of this sequence is a human donor who had recovered from COVID-19. The CDR3: CASRGMRTQYF. DNA for the CDR3: TGTGCCAGCAGAGGGATGAGGACCCAGTACTTC.